This entry concerns a single T cell receptor beta chain. The antigen remains unidentified. The germline CDR1 and CDR2 sequences are SGHRS and YFSETQ. V lost 1 base and J lost 8; bases outside the gene matches: 9. The CDR3 loop spans 16 amino acids. PCR employed 60 Vbeta and 13 Jbeta primers. Assay: immunoSEQ multiplex PCR; the TCRdb copy retains only in-frame clones and omits some. The repertoire has around 230,000 clones, over 75% of them found once; the top ten carry about 2%. The data are from a study of cytomegalovirus exposure and HLA in healthy donors. Across the whole study: Inside one of the first data releases sat about 85 million unique TCRs taken from HLA-typed donors. Study findings and constraints: Researchers counted around 150 TCR beta chains as cytomegalovirus-associated. Analysis performed later found 16,951 TCR beta sequences associated with HLA alleles at 0.05 false discovery rate. Common viral pathogens seemed, in a later analysis, to connect with several of the most significant clusters.

Sequenced material: PBMCs. The receptor was isolated from a male donor in good health and CMV-seronegative. This sequence joins TRBV5-1 and TRBJ1-1, with 12 bases lining up with TRBD1. The CDR3 DNA sequence: TGCGCCAGCAGCTTGATGTCGGGGACAGGGGGCCGCGAAGCTTTCTTT. It encodes CASSLMSGTGGREAFF.